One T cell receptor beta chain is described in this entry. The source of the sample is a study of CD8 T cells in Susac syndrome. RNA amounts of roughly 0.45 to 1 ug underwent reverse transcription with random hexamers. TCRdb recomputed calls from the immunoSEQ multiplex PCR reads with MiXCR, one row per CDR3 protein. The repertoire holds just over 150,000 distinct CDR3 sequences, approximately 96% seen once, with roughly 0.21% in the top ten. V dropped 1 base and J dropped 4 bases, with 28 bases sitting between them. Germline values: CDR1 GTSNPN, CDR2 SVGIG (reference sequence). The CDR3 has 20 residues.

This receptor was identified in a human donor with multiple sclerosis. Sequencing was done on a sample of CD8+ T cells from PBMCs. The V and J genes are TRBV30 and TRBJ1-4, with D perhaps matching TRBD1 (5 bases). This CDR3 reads CAWSGGAGRILRESNEKLFF. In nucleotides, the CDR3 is TGTGCCTGGAGTGGAGGGGCTGGACGGATTCTGAGGGAGAGTAATGAAAAACTGTTTTTT.